These 10 T cell receptor beta chains were all obtained from the same sample, sequenced in a study of Ad26.COV2.S vaccination and SARS-CoV-2 variants. Libraries were prepared by immunoSEQ multiplex PCR; TCRdb keeps only in-frame clonotypes and omits some of them. Found here are 300,000 to 400,000 clones, just over 85% of them singletons; the top ten hold approximately 2%. Treatment meaning: some 19 received Ad26.COV2.S at low or high dose, single or two shots; about 5 received placebo; per-sample allocation not given. At day 63 after the first vaccine or placebo injection, samples were drawn. The sample in question was peripheral blood, obtained in a trial of Ad26.COV2.S vaccine versus placebo. The source is a person aged 18-65 years who received the Ad26.COV2.S COVID-19 vaccine or a placebo.

The chain links TRBV7-2 to TRBJ2-3, with 10 bases that match TRBD1. V was clipped by 1 base and J by 15 bases; unmatched bases: 7. The germline gives CDR1 SGHTA, CDR2 FQGNSA. CDR3 length equals 13 residues. CDR3 sequence reads: CASSLDLRDRGYF. The CDR3, as DNA: TGTGCCAGCAGCTTAGACCTGCGGGACAGGGGCTATTTT. The entire variable domain, with the rest obtained from reference TRBV7-2 and TRBJ2-3, is as follows: GAGVSQSPSNKVTEKGKDVELRCDPISGHTALYWYRQSLGQGLEFLIYFQGNSAPDKSGLPSDRFSAERTGGSVSTLTIQRTQQEDSAVYLCASSLDLRDRGYFGPGTRLTVL.

The chain has TRBV5-1 and TRBJ2-2; 7 nucleotides agree with TRBD2. The CDR3 is 16 residues long. Germline lookup yields CDR1 SGHRS and CDR2 YFSETQ. V gave up 2 bases and J gave up 0 bases; unmatched junction bases: 4. The CDR3, as DNA: TGCGCCAGCAGCTTTGCGCGGGGGACGAACACCGGGGAGCTGTTTTTT. Encoded protein: CASSFARGTNTGELFF.

This clone has only a few counts. The chain combines TRBV30 with TRBJ1-6; D gene uncertain. The CDR3 is 14 amino acids. The ends were cut back, 3 bases at V and 3 bases at J, with 9 bases in the middle. Germline V gene sequence: CDR1 GTSNPN, CDR2 SVGIG (reference sequence). This chain's CDR3 is CAWRDGRYNSPLHF. CDR3 coding DNA: TGTGCCTGGAGGGACGGGCGCTATAATTCACCCCTCCACTTT.

The chain uses TRBV2 and TRBJ2-2; D remains unclear. This CDR3 comprises 11 residues. Trimming left V 7 bases short and J 4 bases short, with 4 bases between. Germline CDR1 reads SNHLY; CDR2 reads FYNNEI. The DNA for the CDR3 is TGTGCCAGCAAAGGCACCGGGGAGCTGTTTTTT. Translation: CASKGTGELFF.

This chain links TRBV6-2 or TRBV6-3 with TRBJ1-1; D gene ambiguous. The CDR3 sequence is 15 residues long. The V end lost 2 bases, the J end lost 0 bases, and 10 bases lay between the germline ends. Germline V gene sequence: CDR1 MNHEY, CDR2 SVGEGT. CDR3 sequence reads: CASSYEVWMNTEAFF. The CDR3 DNA reads as TGTGCCAGCAGTTACGAGGTCTGGATGAACACTGAAGCTTTCTTT.

The genes are TRBV28 and TRBJ2-3, with D unclear. The CDR3 has 12 amino acids. Deletions cut 1 base from V and 5 bases from J, with 4 bases between. The germline V gene has CDR1 MDHEN and CDR2 SYDVKM. The CDR3 region has the DNA TGTGCCAGCAGTTTATATGGAGATACGCAGTATTTT. This gives the protein CASSLYGDTQYF.

The chain employs TRBV5-6 and TRBJ2-7; tentative D call: TRBD1 (5 bases). Trimming removed 4 bases at V and 1 base at J, with 15 bases between. The CDR3 has 15 amino acids. Germline V lookup: CDR1 SGHDT, CDR2 YYEEEE. The CDR3 bases are TGTGCCAGCAGCGCATTGAACCACAGGTCCTACGAGCAGTACTTC. It translates to CASSALNHRSYEQYF.

V gene TRBV7-9 combines with J gene TRBJ2-2, with a tentative D call TRBD1 (5 bases). V lost 3 bases to trimming and J lost 7 bases, with 9 bases between them. Germline V gene lookup returns CDR1 SEHNR and CDR2 FQNEAQ (reference sequence). The CDR3 extends over 13 amino acids. CDR3 amino acids: CASSFSTVGELFF. CDR3 DNA sequence: TGTGCCAGCAGCTTCTCGACAGTCGGGGAGCTGTTTTTT.

This clone is a singleton in its sample. V usage is TRBV4-1 and J usage is TRBJ2-1, with D perhaps matching TRBD1 or TRBD2 (5 bases each). The CDR3 is 13 residues long. Trimming shortened V by 4 bases and J by 4 bases, and 8 bases separated the two germline ends. The germline V gene encodes CDR1 MGHRA and CDR2 YSYEKL. The CDR3 nucleotides are TGCGCCAGCAGCCCGGGACGGTACAATGAGCAGTTCTTC. This translates into CASSPGRYNEQFF.

The chain joins TRBV10-2 to TRBJ2-2, with D unresolved. The ends were cut back, 4 bases at V and 2 bases at J, with 8 bases in the middle. Germline CDR1 reads WSHSY; CDR2 reads SAAADI. The CDR3 consists of 14 residues. The CDR3 nucleotides are TGCGCCAGCAGTGGAATGGTTAACACCGGGGAGCTGTTTTTT. Amino acids: CASSGMVNTGELFF.